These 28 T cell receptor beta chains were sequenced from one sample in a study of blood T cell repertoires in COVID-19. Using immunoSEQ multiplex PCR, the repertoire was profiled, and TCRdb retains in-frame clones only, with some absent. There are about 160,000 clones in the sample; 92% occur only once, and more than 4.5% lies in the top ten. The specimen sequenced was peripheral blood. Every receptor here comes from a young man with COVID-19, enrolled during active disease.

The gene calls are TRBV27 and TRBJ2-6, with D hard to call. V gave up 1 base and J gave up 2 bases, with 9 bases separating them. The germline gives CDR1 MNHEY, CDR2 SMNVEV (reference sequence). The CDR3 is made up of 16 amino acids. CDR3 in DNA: TGTGCCAGCAGTTTATTATTTCTTACTGGGGCCAACGTCCTGACTTTC. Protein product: CASSLLFLTGANVLTF.

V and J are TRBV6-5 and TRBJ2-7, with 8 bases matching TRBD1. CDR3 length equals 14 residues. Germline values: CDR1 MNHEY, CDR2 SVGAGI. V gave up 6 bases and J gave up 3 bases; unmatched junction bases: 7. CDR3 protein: CASSLGQAFYEQYF. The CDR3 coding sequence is TGTGCCAGCAGCCTGGGACAGGCTTTCTACGAGCAGTACTTC.

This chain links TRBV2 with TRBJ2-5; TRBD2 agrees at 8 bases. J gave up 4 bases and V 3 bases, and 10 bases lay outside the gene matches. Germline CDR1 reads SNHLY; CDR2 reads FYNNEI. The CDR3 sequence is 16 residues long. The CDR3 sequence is CASSESSGRAGETQYF. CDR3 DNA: TGTGCCAGCAGTGAGTCCTCCGGGAGGGCCGGAGAGACCCAGTACTTC.

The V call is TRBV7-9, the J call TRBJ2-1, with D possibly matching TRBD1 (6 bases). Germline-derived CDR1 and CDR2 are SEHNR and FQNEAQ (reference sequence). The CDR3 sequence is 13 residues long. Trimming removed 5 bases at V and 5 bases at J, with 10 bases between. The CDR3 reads CASSKQGNNEQFF. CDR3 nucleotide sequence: TGTGCCAGCAGCAAACAGGGAAACAATGAGCAGTTCTTC.

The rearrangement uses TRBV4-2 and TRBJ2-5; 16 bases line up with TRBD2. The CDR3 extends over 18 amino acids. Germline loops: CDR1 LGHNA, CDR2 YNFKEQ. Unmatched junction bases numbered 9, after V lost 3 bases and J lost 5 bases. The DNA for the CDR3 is TGTGCCAGCAGCCACCTCAAAGTGGGACTAGCGGGAGGGGAGACCCAGTACTTC. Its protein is CASSHLKVGLAGGETQYF.

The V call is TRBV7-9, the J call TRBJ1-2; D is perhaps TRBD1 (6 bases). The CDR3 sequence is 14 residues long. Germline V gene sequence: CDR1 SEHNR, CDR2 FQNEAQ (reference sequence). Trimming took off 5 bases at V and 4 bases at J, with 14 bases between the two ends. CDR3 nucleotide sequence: TGTGCCAGCAGCCCGTCCGCGGGGGCCTATGGCTACACCTTC. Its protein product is CASSPSAGAYGYTF.

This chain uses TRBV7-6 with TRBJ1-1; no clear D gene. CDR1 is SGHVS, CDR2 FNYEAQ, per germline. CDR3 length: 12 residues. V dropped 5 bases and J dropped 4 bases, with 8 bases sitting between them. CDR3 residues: CASSPSGTEAFF. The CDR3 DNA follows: TGTGCCAGCAGCCCCTCGGGCACTGAAGCTTTCTTT.

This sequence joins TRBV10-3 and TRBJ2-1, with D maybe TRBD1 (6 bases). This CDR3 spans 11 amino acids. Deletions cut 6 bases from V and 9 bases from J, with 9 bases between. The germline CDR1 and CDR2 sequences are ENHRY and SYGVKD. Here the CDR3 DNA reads TGTGCCATCAGCGGGACATTTGAGCAGTTCTTC. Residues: CAISGTFEQFF.

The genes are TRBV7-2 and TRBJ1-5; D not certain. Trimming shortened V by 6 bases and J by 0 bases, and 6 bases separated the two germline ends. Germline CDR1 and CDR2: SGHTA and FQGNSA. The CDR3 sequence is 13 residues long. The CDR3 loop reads CASRYNSNQPQHF. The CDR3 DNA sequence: TGTGCCAGCAGGTACAATAGCAATCAGCCCCAGCATTTT.

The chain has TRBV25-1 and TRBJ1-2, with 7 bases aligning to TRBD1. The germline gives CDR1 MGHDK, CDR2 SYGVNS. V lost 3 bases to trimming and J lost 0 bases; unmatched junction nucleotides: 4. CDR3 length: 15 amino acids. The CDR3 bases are TGTGCCAGCAGTGATCCGGGGACAGCTAACTATGGCTACACCTTC. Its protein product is CASSDPGTANYGYTF.

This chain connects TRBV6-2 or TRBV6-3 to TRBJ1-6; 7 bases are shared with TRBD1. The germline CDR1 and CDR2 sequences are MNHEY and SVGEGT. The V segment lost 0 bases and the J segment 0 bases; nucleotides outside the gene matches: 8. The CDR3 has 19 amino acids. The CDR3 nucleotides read TGTGCCAGCAGTTACTCAACGAAGGGGGCGAGCTCCTATAATTCACCCCTCCACTTT. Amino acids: CASSYSTKGASSYNSPLHF.

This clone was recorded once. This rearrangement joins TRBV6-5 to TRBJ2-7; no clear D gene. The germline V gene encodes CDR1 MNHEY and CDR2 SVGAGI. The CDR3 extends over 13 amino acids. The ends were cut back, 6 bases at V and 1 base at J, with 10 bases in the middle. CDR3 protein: CASSADRSYEQYF. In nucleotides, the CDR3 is TGTGCCAGCAGCGCGGATAGGTCCTACGAGCAGTACTTC.

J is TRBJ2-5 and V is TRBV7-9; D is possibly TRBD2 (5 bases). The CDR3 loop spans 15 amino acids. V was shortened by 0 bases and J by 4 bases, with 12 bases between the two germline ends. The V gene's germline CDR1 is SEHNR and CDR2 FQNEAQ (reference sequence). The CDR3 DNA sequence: TGTGCCAGCAGCTTAGCAGCACCGACTATAGAGACCCAGTACTTC. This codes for CASSLAAPTIETQYF.

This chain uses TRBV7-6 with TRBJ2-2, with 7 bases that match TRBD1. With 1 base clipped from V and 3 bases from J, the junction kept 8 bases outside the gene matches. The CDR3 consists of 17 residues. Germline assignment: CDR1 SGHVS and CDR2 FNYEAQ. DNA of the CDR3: TGTGCCAGCAGCTTAGGGGGGACAGAAATCTACACCGGGGAGCTGTTTTTT. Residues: CASSLGGTEIYTGELFF. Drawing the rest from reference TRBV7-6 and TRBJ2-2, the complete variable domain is GAGVSQSPRYKVTKRGQDVALRCDPISGHVSLYWYRQALGQGPEFLTYFNYEAQQDKSGLPNDRFSAERPEGSISTLTIQRTEQRDSAMYRCASSLGGTEIYTGELFFGEGSRLTVL.

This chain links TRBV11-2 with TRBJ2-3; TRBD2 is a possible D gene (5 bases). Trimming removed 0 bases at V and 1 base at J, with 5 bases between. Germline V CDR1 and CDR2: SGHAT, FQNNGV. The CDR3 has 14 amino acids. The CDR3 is CASSLEGGTDTQYF. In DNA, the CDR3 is TGTGCCAGCAGCTTAGAGGGAGGCACAGATACGCAGTATTTT.

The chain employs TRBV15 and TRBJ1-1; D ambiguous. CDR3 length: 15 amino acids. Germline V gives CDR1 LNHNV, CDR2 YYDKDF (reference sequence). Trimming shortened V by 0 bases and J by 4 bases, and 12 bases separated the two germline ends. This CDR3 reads CATSRDWAGGTEAFF. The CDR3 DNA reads TGTGCCACCAGCAGAGATTGGGCAGGAGGCACTGAAGCTTTCTTT.

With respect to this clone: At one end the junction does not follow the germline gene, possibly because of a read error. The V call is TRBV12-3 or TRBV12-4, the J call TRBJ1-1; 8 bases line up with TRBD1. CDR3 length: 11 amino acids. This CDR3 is CASTMRDRPIF. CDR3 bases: TGTGCCAGCACGATGAGGGACAGGCCGATCTTT.

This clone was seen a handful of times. The CDR3 region is CASSPTGQMNTEAFF. The CDR3 bases are TGTGCCAGCAGTCCAACGGGACAGATGAACACTGAAGCTTTCTTT. The rearrangement joins TRBV6-5 to TRBJ1-1, with 7 positions matching TRBD1. Germline V gene lookup returns CDR1 MNHEY and CDR2 SVGAGI. The CDR3 length is 15 residues. V was clipped by 5 bases and J by 0 bases; unmatched bases: 6.

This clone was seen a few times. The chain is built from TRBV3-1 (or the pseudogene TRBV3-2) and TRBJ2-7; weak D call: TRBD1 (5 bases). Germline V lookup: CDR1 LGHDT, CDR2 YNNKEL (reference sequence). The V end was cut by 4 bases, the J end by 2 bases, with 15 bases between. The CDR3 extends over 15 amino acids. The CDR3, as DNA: TGTGCCAGCAGCCCCCGGGTGGACACGACCTACGAGCAGTACTTC. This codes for CASSPRVDTTYEQYF.

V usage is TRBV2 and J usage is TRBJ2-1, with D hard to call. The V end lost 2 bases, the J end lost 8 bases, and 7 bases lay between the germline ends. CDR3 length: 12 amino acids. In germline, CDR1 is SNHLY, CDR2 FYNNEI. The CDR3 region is CASSELGYEQFF. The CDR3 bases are TGTGCCAGCAGTGAATTGGGCTATGAGCAGTTCTTC.

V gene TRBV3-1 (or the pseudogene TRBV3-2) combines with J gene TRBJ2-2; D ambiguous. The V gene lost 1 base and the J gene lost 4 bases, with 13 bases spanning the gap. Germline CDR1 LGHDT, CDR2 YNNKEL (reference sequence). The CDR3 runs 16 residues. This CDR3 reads CASSQVVMRSTGELFF. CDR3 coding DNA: TGTGCCAGCAGCCAAGTTGTAATGAGGAGCACCGGGGAGCTGTTTTTT.

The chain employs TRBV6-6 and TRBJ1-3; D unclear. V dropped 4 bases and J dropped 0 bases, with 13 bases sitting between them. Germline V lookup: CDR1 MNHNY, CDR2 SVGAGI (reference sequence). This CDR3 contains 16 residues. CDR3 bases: TGTGCCAGCAGTTTCACCCAGGTGGGCTCTGGAAACACCATATATTTT. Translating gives CASSFTQVGSGNTIYF.

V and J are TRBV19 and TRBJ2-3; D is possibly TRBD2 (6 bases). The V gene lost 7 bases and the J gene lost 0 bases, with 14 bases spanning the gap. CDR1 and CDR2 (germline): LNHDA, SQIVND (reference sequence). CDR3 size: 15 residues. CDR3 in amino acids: CASTHLATSTDTQYF. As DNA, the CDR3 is TGTGCCAGTACTCATCTAGCGACTAGCACAGATACGCAGTATTTT.

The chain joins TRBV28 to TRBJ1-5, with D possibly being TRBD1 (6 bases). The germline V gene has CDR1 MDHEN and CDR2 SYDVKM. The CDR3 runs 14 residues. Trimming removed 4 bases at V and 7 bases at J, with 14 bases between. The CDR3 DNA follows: TGTGCCAGCAGTTCCCCCACAGGGTACCAGCCCCAGCATTTT. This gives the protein CASSSPTGYQPQHF.

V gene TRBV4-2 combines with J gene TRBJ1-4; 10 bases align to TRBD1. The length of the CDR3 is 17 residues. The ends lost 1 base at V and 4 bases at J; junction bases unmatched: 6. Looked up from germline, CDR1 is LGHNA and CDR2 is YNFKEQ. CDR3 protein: CASSQADRGLINEKLFF. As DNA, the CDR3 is TGTGCCAGCAGCCAAGCCGACAGGGGGCTTATTAATGAAAAACTGTTTTTT.

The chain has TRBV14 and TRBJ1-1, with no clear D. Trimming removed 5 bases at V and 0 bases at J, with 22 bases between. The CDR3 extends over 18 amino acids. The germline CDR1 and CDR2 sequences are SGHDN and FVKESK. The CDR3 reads CASSSSRPVKSLNTEAFF. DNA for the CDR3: TGTGCCAGCAGCTCCTCCCGCCCTGTTAAAAGCTTGAACACTGAAGCTTTCTTT.

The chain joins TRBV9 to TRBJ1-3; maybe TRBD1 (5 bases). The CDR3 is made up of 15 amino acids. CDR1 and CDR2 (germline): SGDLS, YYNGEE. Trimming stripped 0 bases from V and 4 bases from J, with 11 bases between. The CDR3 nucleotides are TGTGCCAGCAGCGTAGACGTGGGGCCCGGAAACACCATATATTTT. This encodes CASSVDVGPGNTIYF.

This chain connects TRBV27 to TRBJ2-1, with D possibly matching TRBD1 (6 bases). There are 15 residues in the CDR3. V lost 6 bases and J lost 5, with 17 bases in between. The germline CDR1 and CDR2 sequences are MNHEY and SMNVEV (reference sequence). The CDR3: CASSQRDTWDNEQFF. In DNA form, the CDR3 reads TGTGCCAGCAGCCAACGGGACACCTGGGACAATGAGCAGTTCTTC.